This TCR beta chain emerged from a study of blood T cell repertoires in COVID-19. The wider study: Acute and convalescent COVID-19 samples came from the United States, Italy and Spain. PBMCs, B-cell-depleted T cells, or T cells were the source of the cDNA or gDNA that made up the material.

V trimming: 4 bases; J trimming: 1 base; junction bases outside the gene matches: 5. The CDR3 loop spans 14 amino acids. CDR1 SGHNT and CDR2 YYREEE come from the germline V gene (reference sequence). The authors' processing: Reference gene primers were amplified, and this amplification served to estimate nucleated cell counts. Produced via immunoSEQ multiplex PCR; TCRdb's table is partial and in-frame only. V and J calls plus clone size are reproduced from that table; the DNA served to infer D and trimming. The sample consists of about 520,000 clones, roughly 85% of them appearing once. Sequencing was done on a sample of peripheral blood. This chain links TRBV5-4 with TRBJ2-7; 7 bases agree with TRBD1. The TCR was taken from a human donor in a cohort sampled during active COVID-19. CDR3 DNA: TGTGCCAGCAGCCCCGGGACAGAGTCCTACGAGCAGTACTTC. It encodes CASSPGTESYEQYF.